The 13 T cell receptor beta chains listed next were all sequenced from one sample in a study of blood T cell repertoires in COVID-19. Produced via immunoSEQ multiplex PCR; TCRdb's table is partial and in-frame only. Among 190,000 or so clones listed, 85% were seen once. Sequencing was done on a sample of peripheral blood. The source is a man between 60 and 70 years old with COVID-19, enrolled during active disease.

This clone appeared a few times. The rearrangement joins TRBV7-2 to TRBJ1-4; a possible D gene is TRBD1 (5 bases). CDR1 and CDR2 (germline): SGHTA, FQGNSA. The CDR3 is 15 amino acids. V lost 5 bases and J lost 4, with 14 bases in between. The CDR3 spells CASSKVTGFNEKLFF. CDR3 DNA: TGTGCCAGCAGCAAAGTTACAGGTTTTAATGAAAAACTGTTTTTT. Supplemented by reference TRBV7-2 and TRBJ1-4, the full variable domain reads GAGVSQSPSNKVTEKGKDVELRCDPISGHTALYWYRQSLGQGLEFLIYFQGNSAPDKSGLPSDRFSAERTGGSVSTLTIQRTQQEDSAVYLCASSKVTGFNEKLFFGSGTQLSVL.

The V gene is TRBV3-1 (or the pseudogene TRBV3-2), the J gene TRBJ1-6; D is perhaps TRBD1 (5 bases). The CDR3 has 14 residues. V dropped 5 bases and J dropped 5 bases, with 10 bases sitting between them. Germline V gene data show CDR1 as LGHDT and CDR2 as YNNKEL (reference sequence). The CDR3 spells CASSWGLDNSPLHF. The CDR3 nucleotides read TGTGCCAGCAGCTGGGGACTGGATAATTCACCCCTCCACTTT.

J is TRBJ1-2 and V is TRBV29-1; no firm D call. The CDR3 consists of 12 residues. Germline CDR1 and CDR2: SQVTM and ANQGSEA. The V and J ends lost 4 bases and 1 base respectively, with 7 bases between them. For the CDR3, the DNA is TGCAGCGTTGTTCTCAGTAACTATGGCTACACCTTC. Translated, it gives CSVVLSNYGYTF.

This chain uses TRBV3-1 (or the pseudogene TRBV3-2) with TRBJ1-1; 7 bases are shared with TRBD1. CDR1 is LGHDT and CDR2 is YNNKEL in the germline V gene (reference sequence). The CDR3 length is 15 residues. Trimming took 0 bases from V and 4 from J; bases not matched to a gene: 5. The CDR3 here is CASSQDGTEGTEAFF. DNA for the CDR3: TGTGCCAGCAGCCAAGATGGGACAGAGGGCACTGAAGCTTTCTTT.

The chain links TRBV19 to TRBJ1-1; D not certain. The CDR3 has 13 amino acids. The germline V gene encodes CDR1 LNHDA and CDR2 SQIVND (reference sequence). V dropped 10 bases and J dropped 0 bases, with 12 bases sitting between them. The CDR3 loop reads CATSTQMNTEAFF. Written as DNA, the CDR3 is TGTGCCACAAGTACACAGATGAACACTGAAGCTTTCTTT.

The V and J genes are TRBV10-3 and TRBJ1-1; D is perhaps TRBD1 (5 bases). This CDR3 is 13 amino acids long. V lost 8 bases and J lost 0, with 10 bases in between. Per germline, CDR1 ENHRY and CDR2 SYGVKD. The CDR3 DNA follows: TGTGCCATCTGGGGGGGAATGAACACTGAAGCTTTCTTT. The encoded protein is CAIWGGMNTEAFF.

The gene calls are TRBV5-1 and TRBJ2-3; the match to TRBD2 covers 7 bases. V lost 1 base and J lost 3; bases outside the gene matches: 11. Germline V gene sequence: CDR1 SGHRS, CDR2 YFSETQ. CDR3 length: 17 amino acids. The CDR3 DNA follows: TGCGCCAGCAGCTTGAGTAGTGTGGGAGGGCGGACAGATACGCAGTATTTT. Residues: CASSLSSVGGRTDTQYF. Together with reference TRBV5-1 and TRBJ2-3, the CDR3 gives the full variable domain: KAGVTQTPRYLIKTRGQQVTLSCSPISGHRSVSWYQQTPGQGLQFLFEYFSETQRNKGNFPGRFSGRQFSNSRSEMNVSTLELGDSALYLCASSLSSVGGRTDTQYFGPGTRLTVL.

This chain links TRBV6-1 with TRBJ2-5; no clear D gene. Germline CDR1 and CDR2: MNHNS and SASEGT. The CDR3 runs to 16 residues. V was cut by 1 base and J by 7 bases, with 19 bases left in between. As DNA, the CDR3 is TGTGCCAGCAGTGAAGGAGTAAGTGGTCCCAAATGGACCCAGTACTTC. Encoded protein: CASSEGVSGPKWTQYF.

The rearrangement uses TRBV7-2 and TRBJ1-6, with 9 positions matching TRBD1. The germline CDR1 and CDR2 sequences are SGHTA and FQGNSA. V shed 6 bases, J shed 10 bases, and the junction held 7 bases outside the gene matches. The CDR3 sequence is 14 residues long. DNA of the CDR3: TGTGCCAGCAGTCGGGACAGGGTAGTATCACCCCTCCACTTT. It codes for CASSRDRVVSPLHF.

The genes are TRBV6-5 and TRBJ1-4; D might be TRBD1 (5 bases). Per germline, CDR1 MNHEY and CDR2 SVGAGI. The CDR3 spans 14 residues. The ends were cut back, 7 bases at V and 8 bases at J, with 17 bases in the middle. CDR3 residues: CASMKGPLREKLFF. In DNA form, the CDR3 reads TGTGCCAGCATGAAGGGGCCCCTTAGGGAAAAACTGTTTTTT.

The gene calls are TRBV18 and TRBJ2-5; a possible D gene is TRBD1 (6 bases). V lost 8 bases to trimming and J lost 1 base, with 11 bases between them. Germline-derived CDR1 and CDR2 are KGHSH and LQKENI. The CDR3 is 13 amino acids. CDR3 sequence (DNA): TGTGCCAGCCTAAGGGGGACCCAAGAGACCCAGTACTTC. Translating gives CASLRGTQETQYF. Combining the CDR3 with reference TRBV18 and TRBJ2-5 gives the whole variable domain NAGVMQNPRHLVRRRGQEARLRCSPMKGHSHVYWYRQLPEEGLKFMVYLQKENIIDESGMPKERFSAEFPKEGPSILRIQQVVRGDSAAYFCASLRGTQETQYFGPGTRLLVL.

The gene calls are TRBV24-1 and TRBJ2-2, with 9 bases aligning to TRBD1. V dropped 7 bases and J dropped 2; count of bases not matched to a gene: 1. Germline assignment: CDR1 KGHDR and CDR2 SFDVKD. The CDR3 loop spans 14 amino acids. The CDR3: CATRGQGNTGELFF. In DNA, the CDR3 is TGTGCCACCAGGGGACAGGGCAACACCGGGGAGCTGTTTTTT.

V and J are TRBV27 and TRBJ1-3, with 9 bases aligning to TRBD1. Trimming cost V 7 bases and J 4 bases; bases outside gene matches: 11. This CDR3 contains 16 residues. Germline-derived CDR1 and CDR2 are MNHEY and SMNVEV (reference sequence). CDR3 sequence reads: CASIPTGQGTGNTIYF. CDR3 coding DNA: TGTGCCAGCATCCCGACCGGACAGGGGACCGGAAACACCATATATTTT.